This paragraph covers one T cell receptor (beta chain) sequence. These data originate in a study of blood T cell repertoires in COVID-19. Sequenced by immunoSEQ multiplex PCR; TCRdb stores in-frame clones only, minus some. The data hold about 480,000 clones, with around 89% observed a single time. This CDR3 is built from 12 residues. Losses at the gene ends were 4 bases for V and 7 bases for J; bases not matched to a gene: 6. The germline V gene has CDR1 GTSNPN and CDR2 SVGIG (reference sequence). Sequences were obtained from PBMCs or T cells enriched from blood (not recorded which). The genes are TRBV30 and TRBJ2-7; 8 bases line up with TRBD2. The clonotype originates from a woman between 40 and 55 years old who had recovered from COVID-19. CDR3 DNA: TGTGCCTGGAAAGCGGGAGTGGTGGAGCAGTACTTC. It yields the protein CAWKAGVVEQYF.